The T cell receptor beta chain described here comes from a study of blood T cell repertoires in COVID-19. Study overall: From T cells, B-cell-depleted T cells, or PBMCs came the material, which was cDNA or gDNA.

V lost 4 bases and J lost 4, with 5 bases in between. This CDR3 comprises 13 residues. Germline CDR1 SNHLY, CDR2 FYNNEI. Per the study methods: Amplification of reference gene primers was used by the study to estimate nucleated cell counts. The method was immunoSEQ multiplex PCR; TCRdb's version includes in-frame clones alone and lacks a portion of them. The DNA was the basis for D and trimming; V, J and clone size are from that table. The table has 70,000 to 95,000 clones, 89% seen once. This clonotype was obtained from a man aged 50 to 59 with COVID-19, enrolled during active disease. V and J are TRBV2 and TRBJ2-6; the D is unclear. Specimen: peripheral blood. The CDR3 spells CASSAQGANVLTF. The CDR3 DNA reads as TGTGCCAGCAGTGCCCAGGGGGCCAACGTCCTGACTTTC.